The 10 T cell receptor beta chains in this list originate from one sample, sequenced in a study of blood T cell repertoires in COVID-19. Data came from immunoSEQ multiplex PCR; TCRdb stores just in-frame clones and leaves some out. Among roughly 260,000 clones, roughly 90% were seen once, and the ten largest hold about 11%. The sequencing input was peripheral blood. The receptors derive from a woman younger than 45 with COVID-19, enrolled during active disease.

The chain's CDR3 is CASSLWRVAGELFF. DNA for the CDR3: TGTGCCAGCAGTTTATGGCGGGTTGCCGGGGAGCTGTTTTTT. The chain is built from TRBV28 and TRBJ2-2, with D perhaps TRBD2 (5 bases). V was clipped by 0 bases and J by 6 bases, with 8 bases between them. Looked up from germline, CDR1 is MDHEN and CDR2 is SYDVKM. The CDR3 has 14 residues.

This CDR3 is CASSYFAGGLINEQFF. The DNA for the CDR3 is TGTGCCAGCAGTTACTTTGCGGGAGGGCTGATCAATGAGCAGTTCTTC. J is TRBJ2-1 and V is TRBV6-5, with 9 bases aligning to TRBD2. The CDR3 spans 16 residues. V lost 1 base, J lost 6 bases, and 7 bases stayed unmatched. Germline V gives CDR1 MNHEY, CDR2 SVGAGI.

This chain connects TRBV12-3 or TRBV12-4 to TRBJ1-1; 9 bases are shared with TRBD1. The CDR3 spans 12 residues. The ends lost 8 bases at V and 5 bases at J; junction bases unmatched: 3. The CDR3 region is CASGQGRTEAFF. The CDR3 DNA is TGTGCCAGCGGACAGGGGAGAACTGAAGCTTTCTTT.

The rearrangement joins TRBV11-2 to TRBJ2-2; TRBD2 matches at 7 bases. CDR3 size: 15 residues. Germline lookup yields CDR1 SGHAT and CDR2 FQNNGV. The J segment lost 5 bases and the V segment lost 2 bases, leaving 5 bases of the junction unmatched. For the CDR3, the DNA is TGTGCCAGCAGCTTAAGGGACTATCGAACCGGGGAGCTGTTTTTT. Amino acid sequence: CASSLRDYRTGELFF.

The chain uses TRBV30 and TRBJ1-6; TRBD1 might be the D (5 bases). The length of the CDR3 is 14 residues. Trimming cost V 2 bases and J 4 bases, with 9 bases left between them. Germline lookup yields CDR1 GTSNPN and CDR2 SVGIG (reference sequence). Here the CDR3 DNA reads TGTGCCTGGAGTCCACGACAGTATAATTCACCCCTCCACTTT. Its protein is CAWSPRQYNSPLHF.

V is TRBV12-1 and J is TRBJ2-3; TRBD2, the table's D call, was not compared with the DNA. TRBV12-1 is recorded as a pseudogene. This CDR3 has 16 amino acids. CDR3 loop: CASSSKASGTGDTQYF. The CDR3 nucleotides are TGTGCCAGCAGCTCCAAGGCTAGCGGGACTGGAGATACGCAGTATTTT.

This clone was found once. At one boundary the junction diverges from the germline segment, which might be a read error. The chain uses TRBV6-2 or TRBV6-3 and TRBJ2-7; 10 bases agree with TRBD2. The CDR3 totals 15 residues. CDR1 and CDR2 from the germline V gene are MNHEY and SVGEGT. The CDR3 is CASRPSGRISHEQYF. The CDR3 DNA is TGTGCCAGCAGACCTAGCGGGAGAATCTCCCACGAGCAGTACTTC.

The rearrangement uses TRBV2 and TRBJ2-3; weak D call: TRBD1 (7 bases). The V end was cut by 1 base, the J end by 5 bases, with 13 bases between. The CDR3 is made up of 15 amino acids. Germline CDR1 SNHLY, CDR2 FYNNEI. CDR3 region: CASSEERGRGDTQYF. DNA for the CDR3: TGTGCCAGCAGTGAAGAAAGGGGGCGGGGAGATACGCAGTATTTT.

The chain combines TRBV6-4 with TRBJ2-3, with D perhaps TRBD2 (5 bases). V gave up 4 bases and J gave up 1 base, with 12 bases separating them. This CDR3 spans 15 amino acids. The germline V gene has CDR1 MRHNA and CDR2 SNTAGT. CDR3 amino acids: CASSALASRTDTQYF. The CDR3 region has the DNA TGTGCCAGCAGTGCCTTAGCGAGCCGCACAGATACGCAGTATTTT.

CDR3 region: CASSSDRNYGYTF. The CDR3 DNA reads as TGTGCCAGCAGTAGCGACAGAAACTATGGCTACACCTTC. The chain has TRBV2 and TRBJ1-2, with D possibly TRBD1 on 5 matching bases. V was shortened by 5 bases and J by 2 bases, with 9 bases between the two germline ends. Germline CDR1 and CDR2: SNHLY and FYNNEI. CDR3 length: 13 residues.